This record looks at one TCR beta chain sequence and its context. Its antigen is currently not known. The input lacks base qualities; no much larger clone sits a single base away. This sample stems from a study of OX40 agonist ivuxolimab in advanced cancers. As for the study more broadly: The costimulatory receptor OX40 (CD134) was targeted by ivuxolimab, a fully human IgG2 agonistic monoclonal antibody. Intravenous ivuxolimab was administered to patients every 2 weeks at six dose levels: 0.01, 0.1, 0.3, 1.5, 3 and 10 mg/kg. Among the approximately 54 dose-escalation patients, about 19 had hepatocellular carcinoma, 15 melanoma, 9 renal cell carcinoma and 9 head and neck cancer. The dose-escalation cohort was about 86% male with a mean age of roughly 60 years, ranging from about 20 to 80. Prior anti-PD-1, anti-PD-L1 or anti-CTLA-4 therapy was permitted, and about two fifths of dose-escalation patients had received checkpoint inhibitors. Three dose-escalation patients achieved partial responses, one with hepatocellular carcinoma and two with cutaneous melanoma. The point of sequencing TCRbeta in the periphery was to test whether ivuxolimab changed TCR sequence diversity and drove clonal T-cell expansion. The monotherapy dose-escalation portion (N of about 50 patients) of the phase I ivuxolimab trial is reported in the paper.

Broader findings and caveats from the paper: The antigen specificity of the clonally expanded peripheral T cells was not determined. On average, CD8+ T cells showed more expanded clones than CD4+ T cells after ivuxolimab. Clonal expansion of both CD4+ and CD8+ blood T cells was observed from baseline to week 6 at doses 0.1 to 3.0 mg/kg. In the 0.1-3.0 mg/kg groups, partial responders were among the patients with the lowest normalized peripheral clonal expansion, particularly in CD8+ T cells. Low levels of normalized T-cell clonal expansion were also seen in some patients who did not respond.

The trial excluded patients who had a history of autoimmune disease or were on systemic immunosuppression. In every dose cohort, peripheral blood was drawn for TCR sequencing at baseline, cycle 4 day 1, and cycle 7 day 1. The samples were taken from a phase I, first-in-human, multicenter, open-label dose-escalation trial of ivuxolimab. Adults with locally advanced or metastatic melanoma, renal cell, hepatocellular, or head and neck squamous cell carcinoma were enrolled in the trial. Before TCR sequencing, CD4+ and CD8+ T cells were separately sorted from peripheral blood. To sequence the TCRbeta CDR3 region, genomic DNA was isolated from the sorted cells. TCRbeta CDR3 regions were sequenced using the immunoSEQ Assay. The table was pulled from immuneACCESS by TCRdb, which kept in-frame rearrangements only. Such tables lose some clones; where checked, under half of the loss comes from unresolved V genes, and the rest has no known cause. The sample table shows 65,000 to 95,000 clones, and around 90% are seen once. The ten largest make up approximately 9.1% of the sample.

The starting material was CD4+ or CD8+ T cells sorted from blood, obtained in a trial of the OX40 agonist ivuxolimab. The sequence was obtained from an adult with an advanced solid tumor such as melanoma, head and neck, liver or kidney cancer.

The nucleotide sequence is given as TGTGCCAGTAGTGCCCCTACAGGGGGCTACACAGATACGCAGTATTTT. Its translation is CASSAPTGGYTDTQYF. This sequence uses TRBV19 and TRBJ2-3, and 9 junction bases match TRBD1. From V the trimming removes 5 bases and from J it removes 2 bases, while the gene matches leave 8 bases of the junction unaccounted for. Measured from the cysteine to the phenylalanine, the CDR3 is 16 residues long. The only DNA kept is the CDR3, 48 bases in frame from the first base. CDR1 and CDR2 (LNHDA, SQIVND) derive from the germline V gene (reference sequence). When the CDR3 is completed using the reference TRBV19 and TRBJ2-3 genes on either side, the full variable domain is DGGITQSPKYLFRKEGQNVTLSCEQNLNHDAMYWYRQDPGQGLRLIYYSQIVNDFQKGDIAEGYSVSREKKESFPLTVTSAQKNPTAFYLCASSAPTGGYTDTQYFGPGTRLTVL.